Detailed here is one T cell receptor (beta chain). The antigen is undetermined. This entry belongs to a study of OX40 agonist ivuxolimab in advanced cancers. Study in general: Administration of intravenous ivuxolimab to patients occurred every 2 weeks at 0.01 to 10 mg/kg. Therapy given before enrollment (anti-PD-1, anti-PD-L1 or anti-CTLA-4) was allowed, and roughly 41% had some. Study observations and caveats: Within 6 weeks, CD4+ and CD8+ blood T cells expanded clonally at 0.1 to 3.0 mg/kg.

V was clipped by 1 base and J by 5 bases, with 11 bases between them. CDR1 SNHLY and CDR2 FYNNEI come from the germline V gene. The CDR3 totals 15 residues. Assay: immunoSEQ multiplex PCR; the TCRdb copy retains only in-frame clones and omits some. This sample has about 46,000 clones, with 89% found just once. The specimen comprised CD4+ or CD8+ T cells sorted from blood, sampled in a trial of the OX40 agonist ivuxolimab. The chain combines TRBV2 with TRBJ1-4; maybe TRBD1 (6 bases). The sequence derives from an adult with an advanced solid tumor such as melanoma, head and neck, liver or kidney cancer. CDR3 region: CASSEGTGTNEKLFF. The DNA for the CDR3 is TGTGCCAGCAGTGAAGGTACAGGGACAAATGAAAAACTGTTTTTT.